The clone carrying this T cell receptor (gamma chain) was seen a few times. V trimming: 0 bases; J trimming: 9 bases; junction bases outside the gene matches: 4. The CDR3 contains 13 residues. Per germline, CDR1 EGSNGY and CDR2 YDSYNSKV. These data originate in a study of intestinal T cells in coeliac disease. Using approximately 200 ng of biopsy DNA, TRG was amplified with LymphoTrack primers. TCRdb called clones anew from the multiplex PCR reads with CATT. In the table there are over 600 gamma-chain clones, roughly 50% of which are singletons. Each case's genomic DNA was extracted from ten roughly 5-µm formalin-fixed paraffin-embedded scrolls.

The sequence derives from a human donor with celiac disease. The chain joins TRGV2 to TRGJP2. The sample taken for sequencing was a duodenal biopsy. The CDR3 nucleotides read TGTGCCACCTGGGACGGGCTCAATTGGATCAAGACGTTT. It encodes CATWDGLNWIKTF.